This T cell receptor (beta chain) is drawn from a study of tumor-infiltrating lymphocytes in localized non-small cell lung cancer. By its share, this clone is medium-sized. Germline CDR1 MNHNS, CDR2 SASEGT. The ends were cut back, 8 bases at V and 0 bases at J, with 8 bases in the middle. The CDR3 covers 13 residues. Sequenced by immunoSEQ multiplex PCR; TCRdb stores in-frame clones only, minus some. The sample includes around 10,000 clones, roughly 78% of them seen just once. Sequencing used lung tumor tissue. This chain connects TRBV6-1 to TRBJ1-5; no clear D. The TCR sequence derives from a human donor with non-small cell lung cancer. The CDR3 region is CASRWDSNQPQHF. DNA of the CDR3: TGTGCCAGCCGGTGGGATAGCAATCAGCCCCAGCATTTT.